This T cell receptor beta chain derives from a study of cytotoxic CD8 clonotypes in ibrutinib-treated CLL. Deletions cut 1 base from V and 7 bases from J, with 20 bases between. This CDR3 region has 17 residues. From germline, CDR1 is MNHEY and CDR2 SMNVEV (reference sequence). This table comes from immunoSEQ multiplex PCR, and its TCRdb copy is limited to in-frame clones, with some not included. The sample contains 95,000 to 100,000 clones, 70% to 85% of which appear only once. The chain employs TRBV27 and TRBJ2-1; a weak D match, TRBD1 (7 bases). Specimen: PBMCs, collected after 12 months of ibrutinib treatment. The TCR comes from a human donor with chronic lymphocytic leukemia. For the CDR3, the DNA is TGTGCCAGCAGTTTATTGTCTGGGGGGACAGTAAGGAATGAGCAGTTCTTC. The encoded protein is CASSLLSGGTVRNEQFF.